The 13 T cell receptor beta chains presented below share a single source sample, sequenced in a study of blood T cell repertoires in COVID-19. Libraries were prepared by immunoSEQ multiplex PCR; TCRdb keeps only in-frame clonotypes and omits some of them. The table shows approximately 94,000 clones, with 80% occurring only once. The sequenced sample consisted of peripheral blood. Receptors were obtained from a woman aged 65 to 85 with acute or convalescent COVID-19.

The chain is built from TRBV6-5 and TRBJ2-2; 7 nucleotides align to TRBD2. The J segment lost 6 bases and the V segment lost 10 bases, leaving 11 bases of the junction unmatched. Germline CDR1 and CDR2: MNHEY and SVGAGI. This CDR3 has 14 amino acids. DNA of the CDR3: TGTGCCATGTGGGGGGGGATAGCCGCCGGGGAGCTGTTTTTT. The encoded protein is CAMWGGIAAGELFF.

The gene calls are TRBV3-1 (or the pseudogene TRBV3-2) and TRBJ2-2; TRBD2 might be the D (6 bases). This CDR3 comprises 16 residues. The germline CDR1 and CDR2 sequences are LGHDT and YNNKEL (reference sequence). V was trimmed by 2 bases and J by 6 bases, leaving 16 bases between them. CDR3 DNA: TGTGCCAGCAGCCAACTACCCCCGGGGGTTTCCGGGGAGCTGTTTTTT. Translating it yields CASSQLPPGVSGELFF.

The rearrangement joins TRBV21-1 to TRBJ1-5. TRBV21-1 is a documented pseudogene. This CDR3 spans 17 amino acids. The CDR3: CASSSGGSRSSNQPQHF. In DNA, the CDR3 is TGTGCCAGCAGCTCCGGGGGTAGTCGGTCTAGCAATCAGCCCCAGCATTTT.

Only one count was recorded for this clone. The chain has TRBV11-2 and TRBJ1-2; 10 bases map to TRBD1. Germline V gene lookup returns CDR1 SGHAT and CDR2 FQNNGV. Trimming at V came to 1 base and at J to 7 bases, leaving 0 bases not matched to a gene. The CDR3 runs 13 residues. The CDR3 is CASSLGDRGGYTF. The CDR3 bases are TGTGCCAGCAGCTTAGGGGACAGGGGTGGCTACACCTTC.

V usage is TRBV6-5 and J usage is TRBJ1-5; D may be TRBD1 (5 bases). The CDR3 length is 13 residues. The ends were cut back, 7 bases at V and 4 bases at J, with 11 bases in the middle. Per germline, CDR1 MNHEY and CDR2 SVGAGI. The CDR3 coding sequence is TGTGCCAGCACTCAGGAGGGGAATCAGCCCCAGCATTTT. It encodes CASTQEGNQPQHF.

This clone was recorded once. The chain joins TRBV13 to TRBJ1-2; 7 nucleotides match TRBD1. The CDR3 spans 14 residues. Germline values: CDR1 PRHDT, CDR2 FYEKMQ (reference sequence). The junction had 7 bases not matched to a gene; V was cut back by 3 bases and J by 6 bases. The CDR3 spells CASSFWITGDGYTF. The CDR3 nucleotides read TGTGCCAGCAGCTTTTGGATAACAGGGGATGGCTACACCTTC.

The chain is built from TRBV6-5 and TRBJ1-5, with 7 bases fitting TRBD1. The CDR3 spans 15 residues. Per the germline V gene, CDR1 is MNHEY and CDR2 is SVGAGI. After removal of 6 bases from V and 1 base from J, the junction contained 6 bases not matched to a gene. CDR3 amino acids: CASSRQGGSNQPQHF. CDR3 nucleotides: TGTGCCAGCAGCCGACAGGGAGGAAGCAATCAGCCCCAGCATTTT.

The chain employs TRBV6-5 and TRBJ1-1; 10 bases are shared with TRBD1. Trimming at V came to 6 bases and at J to 11 bases, leaving 6 bases not matched to a gene. Looked up from germline, CDR1 is MNHEY and CDR2 is SVGAGI. This CDR3 is 12 amino acids long. CDR3 amino acids: CASRRTGGIAFF. DNA of the CDR3: TGTGCCAGCAGACGGACAGGGGGTATCGCTTTCTTT.

This clone was seen a handful of times. CDR3 nucleotide sequence: TGTGCCAGCAGTGAATCGGGGGACTACAATGAGCAGTTCTTC. Translated: CASSESGDYNEQFF. The chain joins TRBV25-1 to TRBJ2-1; TRBD2 might be the D (6 bases). This CDR3 has 14 residues. V was clipped by 1 base and J by 3 bases, with 7 bases between them. Germline V gives CDR1 MGHDK, CDR2 SYGVNS. Full variable domain (outside the CDR3, taken from reference TRBV25-1 and TRBJ2-1): EADIYQTPRYLVIGTGKKITLECSQTMGHDKMYWYQQDPGMELHLIHYSYGVNSTEKGDLSSESTVSRIRTEHFPLTLESARPSHTSQYLCASSESGDYNEQFFGPGTRLTVL.

V gene TRBV7-2 combines with J gene TRBJ2-5, with 8 bases that match TRBD2. The CDR3 has 13 residues. Germline lookup yields CDR1 SGHTA and CDR2 FQGNSA. The trim removed 4 bases at V and 5 bases at J, leaving 3 bases unmatched. CDR3 nucleotides: TGTGCCAGCAGCTGGACGGGGGGGGAGACCCAGTACTTC. Translation gives CASSWTGGETQYF.

This clone was detected once. The chain joins TRBV6-6 to TRBJ2-1; TRBD1 might be the D (6 bases). CDR1 and CDR2 (germline): MNHNY, SVGAGI (reference sequence). V was shortened by 2 bases and J by 4 bases, with 15 bases between the two germline ends. The CDR3 loop spans 16 amino acids. This CDR3 is CASSYRGQGNYNEQFF. As DNA, the CDR3 is TGTGCCAGCAGTTACCGCGGCCAGGGGAATTACAATGAGCAGTTCTTC.

The genes are TRBV15 and TRBJ2-2; 7 bases agree with TRBD1. Germline V gene sequence: CDR1 LNHNV, CDR2 YYDKDF (reference sequence). V gave up 9 bases and J gave up 3 bases; unmatched junction bases: 7. The CDR3 is made up of 14 amino acids. The chain's CDR3 is CATEQGRYTGELFF. The DNA of the CDR3 is TGTGCCACAGAACAGGGGCGTTACACCGGGGAGCTGTTTTTT.

CDR3 bases: TGTGCCAGCTCACCAACGGGACAGGGCGTCTCTGGAAACACCATATATTTT. It is translated as CASSPTGQGVSGNTIYF. The chain recombines TRBV18 with TRBJ1-3; 9 bases fit TRBD1. Germline-derived CDR1 and CDR2 are KGHSH and LQKENI. Germline trimming cut 2 bases from V and 0 bases from J; bases unmatched to any gene: 5. The CDR3 totals 17 residues.